This TCR beta chain was identified during a study of patients and donors after allogeneic stem cell transplantation. TCRdb fed the RT-PCR reads into MiXCR, producing one record per CDR3 protein. The sample yields about 74,000 distinct CDR3 sequences, approximately 26% seen once. V lost 1 base and J 6 bases, leaving 12 bases between the germline ends. CDR1 is SEHNR, CDR2 FQNEAQ, per germline (reference sequence). The length of the CDR3 is 14 residues. The sequencing sample was made of blood, either unsorted or a sorted T cell fraction (not recorded which). The receptor was derived from a human donor who was either an allogeneic HSCT recipient or a stem cell or donor lymphocyte infusion donor (not recorded which). It is not recorded whose cells these are; they may come from a transplant donor. The J gene is TRBJ1-2, the V gene TRBV7-9; no clear D. The CDR3 spells CASSLGTLGNGYTF. The CDR3, as DNA: TGTGCCAGCAGCTTAGGAACCTTGGGGAATGGCTACACCTTC.